The rows below give T cell receptor beta chains drawn from one sample of a study of T cells in Graves' hyperthyroidism and ophthalmopathy. One entry per CDR3 protein, called by TCRdb with MiXCR from the multiplex PCR reads. The data hold more than 250,000 distinct CDR3 sequences, with nearly 15% observed a single time. Specimen: blood. Receptor source: a woman aged 50 to 60 with Graves' hyperthyroidism that later progressed to Graves' ophthalmopathy. Both conserved end residues are part of each CDR3. Fields, in order: clone size, D gene, V gene, J gene, CDR3 protein, CDR3 DNA. A D gene is named only where the DNA matches it firmly. Expanded clones are given a class, and other clones once, few, many or no size at all.

many	.	TRBV2	TRBJ2-1	CASSEQRAYNEQFF	TGTGCCAGCAGTGAACAGCGGGCCTACAATGAGCAGTTCTTC
few	.	TRBV29-1	TRBJ2-7	CSGSFGGDEQYF	TGCAGCGGATCGTTCGGGGGCGACGAGCAGTACTTC
few	.	TRBV10-1	TRBJ2-1	CASSESSTGLEQFF	TGCGCCAGCAGTGAGTCCTCCACAGGGTTGGAGCAGTTCTTC
many	TRBD1	TRBV6-1	TRBJ2-7	CASSTGTASYEQYF	TGTGCCAGCAGTACCGGGACAGCGTCCTACGAGCAGTACTTC
many	.	TRBV11-2	TRBJ1-2	CASSLSPDRDYGYTF	TGTGCCAGCAGCTTAAGTCCTGACAGAGACTATGGCTACACCTTC
many	.	TRBV2	TRBJ1-3	CASSKDRSTGNTIYF	TGTGCCAGCAGTAAAGACAGAAGCACTGGAAACACCATATATTTT
many	.	TRBV6-1	TRBJ2-7	CASSESNYEQYF	TGTGCCAGCAGTGAATCAAACTACGAGCAGTACTTC
many	.	TRBV28	TRBJ1-1	CASSSSVQYTEAFF	TGTGCCAGCAGCAGTAGCGTTCAATACACTGAAGCTTTCTTT
many	.	TRBV2	TRBJ2-3	CASSGRVYADTQYF	TGTGCCAGCAGTGGGAGGGTTTACGCAGATACGCAGTATTTT
.	.	TRBV11-1	TRBJ1-2	CASSFDTGSGVRTF	TGTGCCAGCAGCTTTGACACCGGGTCAGGAGTACGTACCTTC
.	.	TRBV6-5	TRBJ1-3	CASSYSKGGNTIYF	TGTGCCAGCAGTTACTCGAAGGGTGGGAACACCATATATTTT
many	.	TRBV20-1	TRBJ2-3	CSAVSVSSTDTQYF	TGCAGTGCTGTATCGGTGTCTAGCACAGATACGCAGTATTTT
many	TRBD2	TRBV27	TRBJ2-3	CASSLRPPGLAGGPGDTQYF	TGTGCCAGCAGTTTACGGCCCCCGGGACTAGCGGGAGGCCCAGGGGATACGCAGTATTTT
many	.	TRBV25-1	TRBJ1-1	CASSDPGGVVAEAFF	TGTGCCAGCAGTGACCCTGGAGGGGTGGTGGCTGAAGCTTTCTTT
many	.	TRBV20-1	TRBJ1-2	CSARDRRRANYGYTF	TGCAGTGCTAGAGATCGACGGAGAGCTAACTATGGCTACACCTTC
once	.	TRBV27	TRBJ2-7	CASSLRGLGPYEQYF	TGTGCCAGCAGTTTAAGGGGTTTGGGGCCCTACGAGCAGTACTTC
.	TRBD1	TRBV28	TRBJ1-2	CASSLLSEGAQLGYTF	TGTGCCAGCAGTTTATTATCTGAGGGGGCGCAATTGGGCTACACCTTC
many	.	TRBV18	TRBJ2-5	CASSRRQDQETQYF	TGTGCCAGCTCACGTCGACAGGACCAAGAGACCCAGTACTTC
few	.	TRBV20-1	TRBJ1-1	CSARGGTGIVTEAFF	TGCAGTGCCAGAGGGGGTACGGGAATAGTAACTGAAGCTTTCTTT
many	.	TRBV28	TRBJ1-2	CASRGTASYGYTF	TGTGCCAGCAGAGGGACGGCCTCCTATGGCTACACCTTC
many	.	TRBV28	TRBJ2-5	CASSSGGISVKTQYF	TGTGCCAGCAGTTCAGGGGGGATAAGTGTAAAGACCCAGTACTTC
many	.	TRBV20-1	TRBJ1-5	CSARDRAEPYQPQHF	TGCAGTGCTAGAGATCGAGCAGAACCCTATCAGCCCCAGCATTTT
many	.	TRBV27	TRBJ1-2	CASSLGPRYGYTF	TGTGCCAGCAGTTTAGGACCGCGCTATGGCTACACCTTC
many	.	TRBV2	TRBJ2-1	CASRGSIDDGEQFF	TGTGCCAGCAGGGGTTCAATCGACGACGGTGAGCAGTTCTTC
.	.	TRBV2	TRBJ1-1	CASGAKTEAFF	TGTGCCTCCGGGGCCAAAACTGAAGCTTTCTTT
many	TRBD2	TRBV18	TRBJ2-3	CASSPLSGGSTDTQYF	TGTGCCAGCTCACCACTAAGCGGGGGTAGCACAGATACGCAGTATTTT
many	TRBD1	TRBV6-1	TRBJ1-1	CASSEQGTRSEAFF	TGTGCCAGCAGCGAACAGGGGACTCGGTCTGAAGCTTTCTTT